This T cell receptor beta chain was obtained from a study of blood T cell repertoires in COVID-19. About the research overall: Samples representing acute and convalescent COVID-19 were sourced from the United States, Italy and Spain. PBMCs, B-cell-depleted T cells, or T cells were the source of the cDNA or gDNA that made up the material.

In the authors' methods: The assay estimated nucleated cells by amplifying reference gene primers. The assay was immunoSEQ multiplex PCR, and TCRdb's table has in-frame clones only and misses some. V, J and clone size derive from that table, while D and trimming were established from the DNA sequence. The sample has 130,000 or so clones; roughly nine tenths are singletons. The V segment lost 5 bases and the J segment 4 bases; nucleotides outside the gene matches: 4. Germline loops: CDR1 MNHEY, CDR2 SVGAGI. The CDR3 runs 15 residues. The gene calls are TRBV6-5 and TRBJ2-1; 11 positions match TRBD2. The sequenced sample consisted of peripheral blood. The sequence derives from an older man with active or convalescent COVID-19. CDR3 coding DNA: TGTGCCAGCAGTACCCTAGCGGGAGGTTACAATGAGCAGTTCTTC. As protein: CASSTLAGGYNEQFF.